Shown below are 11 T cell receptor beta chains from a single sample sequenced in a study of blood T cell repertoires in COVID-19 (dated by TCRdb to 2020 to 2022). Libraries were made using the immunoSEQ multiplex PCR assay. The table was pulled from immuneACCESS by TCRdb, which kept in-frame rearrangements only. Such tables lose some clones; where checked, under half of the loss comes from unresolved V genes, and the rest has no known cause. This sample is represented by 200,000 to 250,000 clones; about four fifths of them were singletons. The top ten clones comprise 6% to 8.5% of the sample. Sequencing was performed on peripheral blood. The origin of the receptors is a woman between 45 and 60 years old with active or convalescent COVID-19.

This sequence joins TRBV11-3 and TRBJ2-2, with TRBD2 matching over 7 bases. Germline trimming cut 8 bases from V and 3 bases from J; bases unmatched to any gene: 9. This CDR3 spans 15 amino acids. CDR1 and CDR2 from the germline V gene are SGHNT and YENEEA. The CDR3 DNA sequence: TGTGCCAGCCGGGAGGCGGCCGGGGACACCGGGGAGCTGTTTTTT. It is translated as CASREAAGDTGELFF. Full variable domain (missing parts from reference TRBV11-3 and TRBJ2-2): EAGVVQSPRYKIIEKKQPVAFWCNPISGHNTLYWYLQNLGQGPELLIRYENEEAVDDSQLPKDRFSAERLKGVDSTLKIQPAELGDSAVYLCASREAAGDTGELFFGEGSRLTVL.

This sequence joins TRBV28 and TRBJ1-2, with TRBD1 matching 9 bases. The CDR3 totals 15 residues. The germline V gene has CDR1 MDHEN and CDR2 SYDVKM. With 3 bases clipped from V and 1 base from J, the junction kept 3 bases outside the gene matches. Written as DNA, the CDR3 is TGTGCCAGCAGTTTCGGGACAGGGTTTAACTATGGCTACACCTTC. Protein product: CASSFGTGFNYGYTF.

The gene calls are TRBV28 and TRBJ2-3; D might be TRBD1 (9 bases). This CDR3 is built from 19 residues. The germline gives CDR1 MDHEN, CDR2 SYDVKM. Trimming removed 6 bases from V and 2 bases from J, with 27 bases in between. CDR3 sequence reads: CASSGTGNNERGPTDTQYF. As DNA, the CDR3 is TGTGCCAGCAGCGGGACAGGGAATAATGAGCGGGGGCCCACAGATACGCAGTATTTT.

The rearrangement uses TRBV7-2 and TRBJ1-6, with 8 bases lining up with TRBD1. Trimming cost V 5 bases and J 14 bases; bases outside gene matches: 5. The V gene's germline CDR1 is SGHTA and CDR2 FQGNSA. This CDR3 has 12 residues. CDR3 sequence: CASSRTGLALHF. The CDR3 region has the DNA TGTGCCAGCAGCCGGACAGGGTTGGCCCTCCACTTT. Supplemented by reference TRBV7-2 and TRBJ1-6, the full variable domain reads GAGVSQSPSNKVTEKGKDVELRCDPISGHTALYWYRQSLGQGLEFLIYFQGNSAPDKSGLPSDRFSAERTGGSVSTLTIQRTQQEDSAVYLCASSRTGLALHFGNGTRLTVT.

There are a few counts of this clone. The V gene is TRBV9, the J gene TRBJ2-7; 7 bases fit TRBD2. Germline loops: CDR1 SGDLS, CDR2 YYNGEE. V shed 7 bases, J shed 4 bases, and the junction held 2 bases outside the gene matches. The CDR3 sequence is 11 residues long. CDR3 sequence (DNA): TGTGCCAGCGGGGAGGGATACGAGCAGTACTTC. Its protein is CASGEGYEQYF.

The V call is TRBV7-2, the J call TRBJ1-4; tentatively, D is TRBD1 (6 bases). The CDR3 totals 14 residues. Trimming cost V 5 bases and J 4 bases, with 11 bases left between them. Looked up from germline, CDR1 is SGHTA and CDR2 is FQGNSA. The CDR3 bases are TGTGCCAGCAGCCAAGGGGGTTTTAATGAAAAACTGTTTTTT. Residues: CASSQGGFNEKLFF.

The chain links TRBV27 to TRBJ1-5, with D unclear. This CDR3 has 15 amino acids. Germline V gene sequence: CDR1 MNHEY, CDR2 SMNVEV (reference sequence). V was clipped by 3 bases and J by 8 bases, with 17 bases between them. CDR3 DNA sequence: TGTGCCAGCAGTTTTTTTCCTCCGGGGAAGGAGCCCCAGCATTTT. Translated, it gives CASSFFPPGKEPQHF.

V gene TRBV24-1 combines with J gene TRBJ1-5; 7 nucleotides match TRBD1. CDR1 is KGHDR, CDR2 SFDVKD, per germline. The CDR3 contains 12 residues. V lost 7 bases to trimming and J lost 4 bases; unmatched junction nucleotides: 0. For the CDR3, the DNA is TGTGCCACCAGCAGGGGGAATCAGCCCCAGCATTTT. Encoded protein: CATSRGNQPQHF.

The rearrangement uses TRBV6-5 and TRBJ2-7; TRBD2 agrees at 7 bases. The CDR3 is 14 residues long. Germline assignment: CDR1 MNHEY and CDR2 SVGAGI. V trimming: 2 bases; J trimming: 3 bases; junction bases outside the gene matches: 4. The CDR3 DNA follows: TGTGCCAGCAGTTACCACGGGAGGAGCTACGAGCAGTACTTC. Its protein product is CASSYHGRSYEQYF.

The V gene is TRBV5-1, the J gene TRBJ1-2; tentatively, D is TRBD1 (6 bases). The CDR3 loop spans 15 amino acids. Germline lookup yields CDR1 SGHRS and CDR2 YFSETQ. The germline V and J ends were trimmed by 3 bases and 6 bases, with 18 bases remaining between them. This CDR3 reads CASSYWERGLNGYTF. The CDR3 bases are TGCGCCAGCAGCTACTGGGAGAGGGGGTTAAATGGCTACACCTTC.

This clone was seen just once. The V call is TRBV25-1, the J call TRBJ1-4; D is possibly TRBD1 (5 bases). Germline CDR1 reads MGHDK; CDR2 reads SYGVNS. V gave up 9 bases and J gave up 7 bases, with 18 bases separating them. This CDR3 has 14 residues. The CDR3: CASDPGGKGEKLFF. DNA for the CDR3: TGTGCCAGTGACCCCGGGGGTAAGGGTGAAAAACTGTTTTTT.